These 13 T cell receptor beta chains came from one sample sequenced in a study of multiple sclerosis patients with progressive multifocal leukoencephalopathy. Noted time point: around 13 months of natalizumab therapy. TCRdb keeps only in-frame clones here, not all; method: immunoSEQ multiplex PCR. The repertoire holds 20,000 to 25,000 clones, with approximately 90% as singletons. Sequenced material: PBMCs, taken from a patient treated with natalizumab. All receptors come from a man aged 25-40 years with multiple sclerosis.

This clone was found once. The J gene is TRBJ1-3, the V gene TRBV4-3, with no clear D. The ends were cut back, 4 bases at V and 4 bases at J, with 17 bases in the middle. Germline V gives CDR1 LGHNA, CDR2 YSLEER. This CDR3 comprises 16 residues. The CDR3 DNA reads as TGCGCCAGCAGCCGAATCTTTCCGAGTCAGGGAAACACCATATATTTT. Translating gives CASSRIFPSQGNTIYF.

This clone has a single count. The rearrangement links TRBV11-2 to TRBJ2-5, with D tentatively TRBD2 (6 bases). Gene TRBJ2-7 matches the end of the DNA better, so the J call may be wrong. This CDR3 comprises 13 residues. CDR1 SGHAT and CDR2 FQNNGV come from the germline V gene. CDR3 protein: CASSLSGAYEQYF. CDR3 nucleotide sequence: TGTGCCAGCAGCTTATCGGGGGCCTACGAGCAGTACTTC.

This clone was observed a few times. At one boundary the junction diverges from the germline segment, which might be a read error. Here the CDR3 reads CASSFGSTYSNQPQHF. The CDR3 nucleotides are TGTGCCAGCAGCTTCGGCTCGACCTATAGCAATCAGCCCCAGCATTTT. The chain links TRBV5-1 to TRBJ1-5; D uncertain. The length of the CDR3 is 16 residues. Germline V gene data show CDR1 as SGHRS and CDR2 as YFSETQ.

CDR3 region: CASSQDTGLWELFF. The CDR3 DNA sequence: TGCGCCAGCAGCCAAGATACGGGGCTTTGGGAGCTGTTTTTT. The rearrangement uses TRBV4-3 and TRBJ2-2; D tentatively reads TRBD1 or TRBD2 (5 bases each). V was pared by 0 bases and J by 9 bases, with 11 bases between. Germline V CDR1 and CDR2: LGHNA, YSLEER. There are 14 residues in the CDR3.

The chain combines TRBV5-1 with TRBJ2-2; D call uncertain. Germline CDR1 and CDR2: SGHRS and YFSETQ. The CDR3 consists of 16 residues. Trimming pared 5 bases from V and 1 base from J, leaving 15 bases between. The CDR3 DNA follows: TGCGCCAGCAGTTTCAAGGCTACCGGGAACACCGGGGAGCTGTTTTTT. This encodes CASSFKATGNTGELFF.

The V gene is TRBV11-3, the J gene TRBJ2-1; weak D call: TRBD2 (6 bases). Trimming took off 4 bases at V and 4 bases at J, with 17 bases between the two ends. The CDR3 consists of 16 residues. Germline-derived CDR1 and CDR2 are SGHNT and YENEEA. The CDR3 sequence: CASSSREAGGYNEQFF. Written as DNA, the CDR3 is TGTGCCAGCAGCTCGCGGGAAGCGGGCGGGTACAATGAGCAGTTCTTC.

V gene TRBV2 combines with J gene TRBJ2-7; 8 bases agree with TRBD1. CDR3 length: 13 residues. The germline V gene has CDR1 SNHLY and CDR2 FYNNEI. V lost 5 bases, J lost 4 bases, and 4 bases stayed unmatched. The CDR3 loop is CASSPGTGYEQYF. As DNA, the CDR3 is TGTGCCAGCAGTCCCGGGACAGGTTACGAGCAGTACTTC.

Comments on this clone: One end of the junction fails to match germline, which may point to a read error. This chain joins TRBV7-7 and TRBJ2-3; TRBD2 matches at 8 bases. The CDR3 runs 15 residues. Germline CDR1 reads SSHAT; CDR2 reads FNYEAQ (reference sequence). The CDR3 here is CASSLSGSGTDTQYF. CDR3 coding DNA: TGTGCTAGCAGCTTAAGCGGGAGTGGCACAGATACGCAGTATTTT. Based on the CDR3 plus reference TRBV7-7 and TRBJ2-3, the full variable domain is GAGVSQSPRYKVTKRGQDVTLRCDPISSHATLYWYQQALGQGPEFLTYFNYEAQPDKSGLPSDRFSAERPEGSISTLTIQRTEQRDSAMYRCASSLSGSGTDTQYFGPGTRLTVL.

The gene calls are TRBV7-2 and TRBJ2-2; perhaps TRBD2 as D (6 bases). V was cut by 5 bases and J by 6 bases, with 13 bases left in between. This CDR3 spans 14 amino acids. CDR1 and CDR2 from the germline V gene are SGHTA and FQGNSA. The CDR3 loop reads CASSPLTGAGELFF. In DNA form, the CDR3 reads TGTGCCAGCAGCCCCCTTACGGGAGCCGGGGAGCTGTTTTTT.

Note on this clone: The same CDR3 also results from other DNA sequences found in this sample. The CDR3 sequence is CSARGTVEAFF. In nucleotides, the CDR3 is TGCAGTGCTAGGGGGACAGTAGAAGCTTTCTTT. This chain joins TRBV20-1 and TRBJ1-1; 7 positions agree with TRBD1. Germline V lookup: CDR1 DFQATT, CDR2 SNEGSKA (reference sequence). The V segment lost 3 bases and the J segment 8 bases; nucleotides outside the gene matches: 3. This CDR3 is built from 11 residues.

The chain couples TRBV15 to TRBJ2-1, with TRBD2 matching over 8 bases. Losses at the gene ends were 3 bases for V and 6 bases for J; bases not matched to a gene: 10. The CDR3 extends over 16 amino acids. Germline V gene data show CDR1 as LNHNV and CDR2 as YYDKDF (reference sequence). CDR3 sequence (DNA): TGTGCCACCAGCAGGGAACCGGGACTAGTTGGCAATGAGCAGTTCTTC. Translation: CATSREPGLVGNEQFF.

CDR3 sequence reads: CASSSPLAPSAHTDTQYF. DNA of the CDR3: TGTGCCAGCAGCTCCCCGTTGGCTCCTAGCGCCCACACAGATACGCAGTATTTT. The rearrangement links TRBV5-4 to TRBJ2-3, with a weak D call TRBD2 (6 bases). V dropped 3 bases and J dropped 2 bases, with 22 bases sitting between them. There are 18 residues in the CDR3. The germline V gene encodes CDR1 SGHNT and CDR2 YYREEE (reference sequence).

The rearrangement uses TRBV6-5 and TRBJ2-3; 7 bases are shared with TRBD1. The J segment lost 6 bases and the V segment lost 2 bases, leaving 5 bases of the junction unmatched. Germline V CDR1 and CDR2: MNHEY, SVGAGI. This CDR3 contains 14 residues. This chain's CDR3 is CASSYTYRGDTQYF. In DNA, the CDR3 is TGTGCCAGCAGTTACACCTACAGGGGTGATACGCAGTATTTT.